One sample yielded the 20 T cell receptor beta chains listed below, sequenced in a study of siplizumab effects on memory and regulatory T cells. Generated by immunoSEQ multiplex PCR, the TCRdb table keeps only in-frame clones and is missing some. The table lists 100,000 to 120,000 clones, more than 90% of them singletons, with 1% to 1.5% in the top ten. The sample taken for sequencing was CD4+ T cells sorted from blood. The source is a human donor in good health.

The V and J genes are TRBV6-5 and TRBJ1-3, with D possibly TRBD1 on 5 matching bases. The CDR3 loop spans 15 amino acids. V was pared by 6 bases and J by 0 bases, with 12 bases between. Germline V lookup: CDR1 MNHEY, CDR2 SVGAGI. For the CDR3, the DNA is TGTGCCAGCAGATGGGACCAAAGCTCTGGAAACACCATATATTTT. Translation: CASRWDQSSGNTIYF.

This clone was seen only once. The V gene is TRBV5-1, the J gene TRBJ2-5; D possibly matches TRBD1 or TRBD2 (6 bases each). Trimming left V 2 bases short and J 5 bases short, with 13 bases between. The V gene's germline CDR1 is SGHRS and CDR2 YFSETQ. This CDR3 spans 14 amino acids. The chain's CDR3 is CASSLRQAGETQYF. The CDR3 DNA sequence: TGCGCCAGCAGCTTAAGACAGGCGGGGGAGACCCAGTACTTC. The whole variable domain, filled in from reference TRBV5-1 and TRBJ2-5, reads KAGVTQTPRYLIKTRGQQVTLSCSPISGHRSVSWYQQTPGQGLQFLFEYFSETQRNKGNFPGRFSGRQFSNSRSEMNVSTLELGDSALYLCASSLRQAGETQYFGPGTRLLVL.

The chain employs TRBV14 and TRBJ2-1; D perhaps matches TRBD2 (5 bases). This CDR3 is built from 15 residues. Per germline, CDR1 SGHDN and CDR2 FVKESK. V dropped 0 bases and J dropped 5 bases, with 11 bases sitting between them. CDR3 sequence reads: CASSQDEEEHNEQFF. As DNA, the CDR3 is TGTGCCAGCAGCCAAGATGAGGAGGAGCACAATGAGCAGTTCTTC. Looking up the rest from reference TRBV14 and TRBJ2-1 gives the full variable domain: EAGVTQFPSHSVIEKGQTVTLRCDPISGHDNLYWYRRVMGKEIKFLLHFVKESKQDESGMPNNRFLAERTGGTYSTLKVQPAELEDSGVYFCASSQDEEEHNEQFFGPGTRLTVL.

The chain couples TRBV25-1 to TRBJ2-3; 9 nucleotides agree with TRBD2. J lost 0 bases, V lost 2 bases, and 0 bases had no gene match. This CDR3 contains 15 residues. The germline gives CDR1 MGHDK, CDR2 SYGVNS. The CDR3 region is CASSELAGSTDTQYF. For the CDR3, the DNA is TGTGCCAGCAGTGAACTAGCGGGAAGCACAGATACGCAGTATTTT.

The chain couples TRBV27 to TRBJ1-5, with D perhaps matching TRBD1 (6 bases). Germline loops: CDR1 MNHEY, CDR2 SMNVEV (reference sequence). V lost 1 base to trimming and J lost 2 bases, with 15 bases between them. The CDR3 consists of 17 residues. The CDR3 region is CASSLYGSRGGNQPQHF. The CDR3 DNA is TGTGCCAGCAGTTTATATGGCAGCAGGGGTGGCAATCAGCCCCAGCATTTT.

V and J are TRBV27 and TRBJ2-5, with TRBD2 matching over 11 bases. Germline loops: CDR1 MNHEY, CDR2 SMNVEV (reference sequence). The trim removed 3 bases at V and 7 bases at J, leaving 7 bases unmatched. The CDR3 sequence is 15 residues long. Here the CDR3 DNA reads TGTGCCAGCAGTTTGGGTAGCGGGGGGGCCGGGACCCAGTACTTC. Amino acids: CASSLGSGGAGTQYF.

The CDR3 is CASSLHGKQDNEQFF. The CDR3 DNA reads TGTGCCAGCAGCTTACACGGGAAACAGGACAATGAGCAGTTCTTC. The J gene is TRBJ2-1, the V gene TRBV7-3; D assignment may be TRBD1 or TRBD2 (5 bases each). V dropped 2 bases and J dropped 5 bases, with 13 bases sitting between them. The CDR3 consists of 15 residues. Germline V gives CDR1 SGHTA, CDR2 FQGTGA.

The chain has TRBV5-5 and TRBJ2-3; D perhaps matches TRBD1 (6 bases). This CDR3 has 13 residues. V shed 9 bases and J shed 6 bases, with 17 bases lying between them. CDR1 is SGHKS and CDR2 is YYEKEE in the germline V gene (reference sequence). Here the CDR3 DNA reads TGTGCCACCCAGGGGCTGTTTTCGGATACGCAGTATTTT. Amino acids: CATQGLFSDTQYF.

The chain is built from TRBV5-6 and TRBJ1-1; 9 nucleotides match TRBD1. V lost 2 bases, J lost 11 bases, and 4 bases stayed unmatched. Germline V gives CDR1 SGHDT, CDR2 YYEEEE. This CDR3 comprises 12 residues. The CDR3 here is CASSLQGAVAFF. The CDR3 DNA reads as TGTGCCAGCAGCTTACAGGGGGCGGTGGCTTTCTTT.

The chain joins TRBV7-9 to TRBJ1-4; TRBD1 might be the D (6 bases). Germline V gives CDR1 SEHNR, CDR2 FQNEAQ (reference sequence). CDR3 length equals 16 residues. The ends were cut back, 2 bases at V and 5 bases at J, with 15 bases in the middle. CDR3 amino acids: CASSLRGAGTNEKLFF. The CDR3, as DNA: TGTGCCAGCAGCTTAAGAGGGGCAGGGACAAATGAAAAACTGTTTTTT.

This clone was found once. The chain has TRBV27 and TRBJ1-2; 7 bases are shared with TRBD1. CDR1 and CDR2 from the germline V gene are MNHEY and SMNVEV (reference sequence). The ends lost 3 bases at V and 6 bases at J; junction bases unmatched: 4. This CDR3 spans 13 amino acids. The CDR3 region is CASSLTGSDGYTF. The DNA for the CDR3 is TGTGCCAGCAGTTTGACAGGGTCTGATGGCTACACCTTC.

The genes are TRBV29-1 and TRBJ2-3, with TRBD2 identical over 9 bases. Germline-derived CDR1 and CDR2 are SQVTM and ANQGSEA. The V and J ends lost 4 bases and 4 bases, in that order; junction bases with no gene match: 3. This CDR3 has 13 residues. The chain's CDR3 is CSVAGTSSDTQYF. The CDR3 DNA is TGCAGCGTTGCCGGGACTAGCTCAGATACGCAGTATTTT.

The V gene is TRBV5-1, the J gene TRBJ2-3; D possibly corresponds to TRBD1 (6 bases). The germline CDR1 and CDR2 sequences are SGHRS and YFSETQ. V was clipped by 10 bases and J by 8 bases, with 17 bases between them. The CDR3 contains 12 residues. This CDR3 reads CAGTTGKGTQYF. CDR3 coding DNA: TGCGCCGGAACGACAGGTAAAGGTACGCAGTATTTT.

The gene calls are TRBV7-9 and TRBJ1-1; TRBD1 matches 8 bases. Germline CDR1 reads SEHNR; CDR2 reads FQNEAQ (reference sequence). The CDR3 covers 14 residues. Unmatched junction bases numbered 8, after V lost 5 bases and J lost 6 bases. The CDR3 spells CASSPWTGKAEAFF. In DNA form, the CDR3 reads TGTGCCAGCAGCCCATGGACAGGGAAGGCTGAAGCTTTCTTT.

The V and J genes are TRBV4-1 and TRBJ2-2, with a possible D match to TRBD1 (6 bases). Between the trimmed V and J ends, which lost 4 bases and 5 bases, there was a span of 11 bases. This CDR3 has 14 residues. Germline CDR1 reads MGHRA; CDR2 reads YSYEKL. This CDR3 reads CASSRPGETGELFF. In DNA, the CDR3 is TGCGCCAGCAGCCGACCAGGGGAGACCGGGGAGCTGTTTTTT.

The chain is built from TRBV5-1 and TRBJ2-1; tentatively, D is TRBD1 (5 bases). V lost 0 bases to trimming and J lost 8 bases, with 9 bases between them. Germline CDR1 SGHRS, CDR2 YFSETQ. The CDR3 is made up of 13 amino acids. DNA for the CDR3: TGCGCCAGCAGCTTGGGACAGTCGGATGAGCAGTTCTTC. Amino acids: CASSLGQSDEQFF. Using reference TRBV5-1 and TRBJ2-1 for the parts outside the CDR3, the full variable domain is KAGVTQTPRYLIKTRGQQVTLSCSPISGHRSVSWYQQTPGQGLQFLFEYFSETQRNKGNFPGRFSGRQFSNSRSEMNVSTLELGDSALYLCASSLGQSDEQFFGPGTRLTVL.

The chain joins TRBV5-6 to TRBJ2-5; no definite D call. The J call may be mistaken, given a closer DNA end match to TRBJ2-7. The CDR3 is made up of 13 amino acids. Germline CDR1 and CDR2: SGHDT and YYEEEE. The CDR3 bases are TGTGCCAGCAGTTATGACCTGGCCCACGAGCAGTACTTC. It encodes CASSYDLAHEQYF.

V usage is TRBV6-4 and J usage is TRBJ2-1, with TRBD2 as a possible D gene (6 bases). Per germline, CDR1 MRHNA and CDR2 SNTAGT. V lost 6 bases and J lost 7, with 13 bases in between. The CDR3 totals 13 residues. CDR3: CASRSPGSNEQFF. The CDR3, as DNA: TGTGCCAGCAGGAGTCCCGGGAGTAATGAGCAGTTCTTC.

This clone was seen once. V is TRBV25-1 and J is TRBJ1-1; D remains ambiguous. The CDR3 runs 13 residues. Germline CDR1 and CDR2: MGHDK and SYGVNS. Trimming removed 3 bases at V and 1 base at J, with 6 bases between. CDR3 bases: TGTGCCAGCAGTGAGCCCAGGAACACTGAAGCTTTCTTT. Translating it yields CASSEPRNTEAFF.

For the CDR3, the DNA is TGTGCCAGCAGCCGACAGGGCTACGAGCAGTACTTC. Translating gives CASSRQGYEQYF. This chain joins TRBV16 and TRBJ2-7; 7 bases map to TRBD1. The CDR3 loop spans 12 amino acids. J lost 3 bases, V lost 4 bases, and 0 bases had no gene match. The germline CDR1 and CDR2 sequences are KGHSY and FQNENV.